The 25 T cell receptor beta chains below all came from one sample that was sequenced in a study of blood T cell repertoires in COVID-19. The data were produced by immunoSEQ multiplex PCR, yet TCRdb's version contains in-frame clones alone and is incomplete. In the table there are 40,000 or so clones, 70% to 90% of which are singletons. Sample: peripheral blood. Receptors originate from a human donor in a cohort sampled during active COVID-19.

The CDR3 is CASTRQGAGELFF. The CDR3 DNA follows: TGTGCCAGCACCCGACAGGGCGCCGGGGAGCTGTTTTTT. V gene TRBV7-2 combines with J gene TRBJ2-2; 7 bases map to TRBD1. CDR1 and CDR2 from the germline V gene are SGHTA and FQGNSA. The CDR3 spans 13 residues. Germline trimming cut 7 bases from V and 6 bases from J; bases unmatched to any gene: 5.

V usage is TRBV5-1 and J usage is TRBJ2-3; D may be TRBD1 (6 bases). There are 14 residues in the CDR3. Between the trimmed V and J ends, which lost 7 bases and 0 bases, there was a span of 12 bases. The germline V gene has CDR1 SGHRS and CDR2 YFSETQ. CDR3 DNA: TGCGCCAGCGCCGTAAGGGGGAGCACAGATACGCAGTATTTT. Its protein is CASAVRGSTDTQYF.

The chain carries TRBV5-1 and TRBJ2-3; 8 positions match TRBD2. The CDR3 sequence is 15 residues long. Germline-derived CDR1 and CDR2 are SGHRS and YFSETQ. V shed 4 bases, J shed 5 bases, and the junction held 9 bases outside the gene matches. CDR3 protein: CASSPGGGGIDTQYF. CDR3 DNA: TGCGCCAGCAGCCCCGGGGGGGGCGGAATAGATACGCAGTATTTT.

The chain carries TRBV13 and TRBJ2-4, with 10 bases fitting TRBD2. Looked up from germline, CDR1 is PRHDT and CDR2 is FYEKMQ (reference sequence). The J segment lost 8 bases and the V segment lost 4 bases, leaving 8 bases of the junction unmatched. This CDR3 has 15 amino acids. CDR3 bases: TGTGCCAGCAGCTCCCAAGCGGGGGGGCATGACATTCAGTACTTC. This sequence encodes CASSSQAGGHDIQYF.

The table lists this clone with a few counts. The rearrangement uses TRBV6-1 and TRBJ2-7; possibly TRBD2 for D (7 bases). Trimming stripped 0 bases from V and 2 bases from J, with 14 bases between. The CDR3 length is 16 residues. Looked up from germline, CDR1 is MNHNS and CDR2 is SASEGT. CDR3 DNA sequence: TGTGCCAGCAGTGAAGCGCTTGGGGGGGGCACCTACGAGCAGTACTTC. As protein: CASSEALGGGTYEQYF.

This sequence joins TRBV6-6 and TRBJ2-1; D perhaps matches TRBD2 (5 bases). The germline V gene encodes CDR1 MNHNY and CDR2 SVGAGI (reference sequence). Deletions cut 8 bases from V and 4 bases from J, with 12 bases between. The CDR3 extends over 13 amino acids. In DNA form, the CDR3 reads TGTGCCAGCCGGGGAAGTGATTACAATGAGCAGTTCTTC. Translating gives CASRGSDYNEQFF.

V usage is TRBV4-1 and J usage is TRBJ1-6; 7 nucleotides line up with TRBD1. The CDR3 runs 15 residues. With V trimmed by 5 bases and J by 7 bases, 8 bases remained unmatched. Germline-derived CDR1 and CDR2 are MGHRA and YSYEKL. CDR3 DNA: TGCGCCAGCAGCGCTAGGGACAGCCTAAATTCACCCCTCCACTTT. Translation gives CASSARDSLNSPLHF.

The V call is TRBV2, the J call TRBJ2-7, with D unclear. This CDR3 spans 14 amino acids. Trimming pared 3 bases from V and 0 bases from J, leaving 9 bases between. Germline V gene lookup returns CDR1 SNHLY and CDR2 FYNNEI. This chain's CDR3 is CASSDFGSSYEQYF. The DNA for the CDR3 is TGTGCCAGCAGTGATTTCGGTAGCTCCTACGAGCAGTACTTC.

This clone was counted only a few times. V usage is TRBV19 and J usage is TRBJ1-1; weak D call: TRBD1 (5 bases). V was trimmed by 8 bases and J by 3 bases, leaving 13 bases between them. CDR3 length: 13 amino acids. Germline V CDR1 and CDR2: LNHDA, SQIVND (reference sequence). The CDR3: CASLSWGDTEAFF. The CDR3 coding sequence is TGTGCCAGTCTGAGTTGGGGGGACACTGAAGCTTTCTTT.

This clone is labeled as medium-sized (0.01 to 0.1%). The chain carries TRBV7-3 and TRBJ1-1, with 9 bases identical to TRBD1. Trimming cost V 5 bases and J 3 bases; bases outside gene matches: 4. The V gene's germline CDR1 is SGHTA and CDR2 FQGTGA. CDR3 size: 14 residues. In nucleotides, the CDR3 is TGTGCCAGCAGCCAGACAGGGGGGCACACTGAAGCTTTCTTT. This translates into CASSQTGGHTEAFF.

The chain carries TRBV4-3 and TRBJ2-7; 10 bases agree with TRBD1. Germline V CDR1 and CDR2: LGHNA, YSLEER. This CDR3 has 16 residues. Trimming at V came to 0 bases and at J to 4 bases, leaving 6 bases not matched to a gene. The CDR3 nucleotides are TGCGCCAGCAGCCAAGAGTTTCGACAGGGGGCGTACGAGCAGTACTTC. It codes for CASSQEFRQGAYEQYF.

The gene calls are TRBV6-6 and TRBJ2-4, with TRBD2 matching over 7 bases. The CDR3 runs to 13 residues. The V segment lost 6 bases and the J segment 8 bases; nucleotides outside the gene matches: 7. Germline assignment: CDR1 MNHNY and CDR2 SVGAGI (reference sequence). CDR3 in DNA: TGTGCCAGCAGCCGTAGCGGGTGGGACATTCAGTACTTC. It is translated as CASSRSGWDIQYF.

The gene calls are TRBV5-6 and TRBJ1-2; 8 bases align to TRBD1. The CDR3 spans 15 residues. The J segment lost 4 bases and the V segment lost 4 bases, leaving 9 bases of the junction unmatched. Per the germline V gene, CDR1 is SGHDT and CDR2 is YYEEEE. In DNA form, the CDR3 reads TGTGCCAGCAGCATCGGACAGGGCTCGTTCTATGGCTACACCTTC. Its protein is CASSIGQGSFYGYTF.

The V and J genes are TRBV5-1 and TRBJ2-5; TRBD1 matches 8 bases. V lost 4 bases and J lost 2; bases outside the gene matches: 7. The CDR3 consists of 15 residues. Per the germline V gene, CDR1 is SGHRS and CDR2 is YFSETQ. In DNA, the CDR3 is TGCGCCAGCAGCCCCGGGACAGGAAATCAAGAGACCCAGTACTTC. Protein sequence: CASSPGTGNQETQYF. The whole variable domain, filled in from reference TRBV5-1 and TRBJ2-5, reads KAGVTQTPRYLIKTRGQQVTLSCSPISGHRSVSWYQQTPGQGLQFLFEYFSETQRNKGNFPGRFSGRQFSNSRSEMNVSTLELGDSALYLCASSPGTGNQETQYFGPGTRLLVL.

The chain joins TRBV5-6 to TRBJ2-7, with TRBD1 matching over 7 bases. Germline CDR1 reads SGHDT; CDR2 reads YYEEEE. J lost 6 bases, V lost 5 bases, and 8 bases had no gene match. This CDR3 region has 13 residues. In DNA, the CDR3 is TGTGCCAGCAGAGGCGACAGGGTCGGCGAGCAGTACTTC. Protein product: CASRGDRVGEQYF.

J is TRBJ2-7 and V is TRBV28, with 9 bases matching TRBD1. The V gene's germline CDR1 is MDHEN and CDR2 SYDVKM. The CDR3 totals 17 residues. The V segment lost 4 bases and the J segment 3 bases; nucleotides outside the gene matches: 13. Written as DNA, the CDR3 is TGTGCCAGCAGTTACCCCGGGACAGGGAAAGGGGGCTACGAGCAGTACTTC. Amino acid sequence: CASSYPGTGKGGYEQYF.

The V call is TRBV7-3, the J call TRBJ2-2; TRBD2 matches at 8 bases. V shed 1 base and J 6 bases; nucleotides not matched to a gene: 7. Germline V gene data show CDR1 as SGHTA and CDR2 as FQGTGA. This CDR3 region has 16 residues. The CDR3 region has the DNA TGTGCCAGCAGCTTAAACGGCGGGGGGTCAGCCGGGGAGCTGTTTTTT. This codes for CASSLNGGGSAGELFF.

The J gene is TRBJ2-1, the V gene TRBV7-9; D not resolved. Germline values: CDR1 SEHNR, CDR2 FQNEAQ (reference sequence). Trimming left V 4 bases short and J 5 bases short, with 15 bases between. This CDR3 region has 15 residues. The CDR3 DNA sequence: TGTGCCAGCAGCTCGGAACAGACGACCCACAATGAGCAGTTCTTC. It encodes CASSSEQTTHNEQFF. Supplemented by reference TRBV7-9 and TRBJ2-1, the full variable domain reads DTGVSQNPRHKITKRGQNVTFRCDPISEHNRLYWYRQTLGQGPEFLTYFQNEAQLEKSRLLSDRFSAERPKGSFSTLEIQRTEQGDSAMYLCASSSEQTTHNEQFFGPGTRLTVL.

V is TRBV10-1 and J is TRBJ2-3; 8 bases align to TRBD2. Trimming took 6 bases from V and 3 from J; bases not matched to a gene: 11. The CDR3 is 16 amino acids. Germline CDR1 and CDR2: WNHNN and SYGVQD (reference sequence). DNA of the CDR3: TGCGCCAGCAGCTCGGGGGGGAGCGGGGCAACAGATACGCAGTATTTT. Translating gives CASSSGGSGATDTQYF.

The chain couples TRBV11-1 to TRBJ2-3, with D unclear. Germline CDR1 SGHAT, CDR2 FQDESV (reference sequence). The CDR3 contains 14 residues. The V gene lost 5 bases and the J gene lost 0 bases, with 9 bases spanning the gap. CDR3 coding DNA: TGTGCCAGCAGCCCGTCTACTAGCACAGATACGCAGTATTTT. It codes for CASSPSTSTDTQYF.

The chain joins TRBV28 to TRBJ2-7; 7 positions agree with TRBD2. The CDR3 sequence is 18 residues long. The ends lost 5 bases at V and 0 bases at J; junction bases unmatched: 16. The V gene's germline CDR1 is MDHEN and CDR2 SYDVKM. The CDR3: CASSPGLGTPSSSYEQYF. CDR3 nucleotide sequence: TGTGCCAGCAGTCCCGGACTAGGAACCCCTTCCAGCTCCTACGAGCAGTACTTC.

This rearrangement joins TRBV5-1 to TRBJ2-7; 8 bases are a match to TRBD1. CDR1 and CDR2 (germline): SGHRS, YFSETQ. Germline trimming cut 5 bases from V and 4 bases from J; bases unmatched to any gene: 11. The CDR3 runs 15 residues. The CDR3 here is CASRRSGQEDYEQYF. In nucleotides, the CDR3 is TGCGCCAGCAGACGGTCGGGACAGGAAGATTACGAGCAGTACTTC.

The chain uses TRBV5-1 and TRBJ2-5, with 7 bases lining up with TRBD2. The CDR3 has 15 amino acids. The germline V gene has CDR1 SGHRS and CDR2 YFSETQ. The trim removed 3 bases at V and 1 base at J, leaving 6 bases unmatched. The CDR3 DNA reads TGCGCCAGCAGCTCTAACGGGGGGACCCAAGAGACCCAGTACTTC. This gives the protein CASSSNGGTQETQYF.

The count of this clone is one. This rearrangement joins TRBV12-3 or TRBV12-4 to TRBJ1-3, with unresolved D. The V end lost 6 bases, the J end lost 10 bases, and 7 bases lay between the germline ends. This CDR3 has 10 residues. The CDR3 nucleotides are TGTGCCAGCAGCGGGGTAACCATATATTTT. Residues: CASSGVTIYF.

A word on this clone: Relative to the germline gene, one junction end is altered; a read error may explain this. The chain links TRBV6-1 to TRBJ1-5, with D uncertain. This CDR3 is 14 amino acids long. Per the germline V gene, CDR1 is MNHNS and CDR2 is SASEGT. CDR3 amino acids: CASSEGLGYQPQHF. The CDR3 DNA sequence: TGTGCCAGCAGTGAAGGGTTGGGCTATCAACCCCAGCATTTT.